The 3 T cell receptor beta chains listed next were all sequenced from one sample in a study of shared clonotypes between healthy human individuals. Clones were read by immunoSEQ multiplex PCR, and TCRdb kept only the in-frame ones, dropping some. The sample carries about 980,000 clones, more than 75% recorded once. Sequenced: memory CD4+ T cells sorted from blood. Noted subset: CD45RA-negative fraction. The receptor source for this set is a man between 18 and 29 years old in good health.

V gene TRBV9 combines with J gene TRBJ1-6; D is ambiguous. CDR3 size: 16 residues. Trimming left V 0 bases short and J 7 bases short, with 14 bases between. Per germline, CDR1 SGDLS and CDR2 YYNGEE. As DNA, the CDR3 is TGTGCCAGCAGCGTAGGTTTTTCGTCGATAAATTCACCCCTCCACTTT. Translating gives CASSVGFSSINSPLHF.

This clone was found a few times. A junction boundary mismatches the germline segment, possibly from a read error. Other DNA sequences within the sample encode an identical CDR3. The CDR3 spells CASSSGTGVTDTQYF. CDR3 DNA sequence: TGTGCTAGCAGCTCCGGGACAGGGGTGACAGATACGCAGTATTTT. This chain joins TRBV7-7 and TRBJ2-3, with TRBD1 matching 10 bases. The CDR3 covers 15 residues. The germline V gene encodes CDR1 SSHAT and CDR2 FNYEAQ (reference sequence).

The V gene is TRBV6-6, the J gene TRBJ2-2, with 13 positions matching TRBD2. In germline, CDR1 is MNHNY, CDR2 SVGAGI (reference sequence). The CDR3 covers 15 residues. V trimming: 4 bases; J trimming: 5 bases; junction bases outside the gene matches: 1. CDR3 sequence reads: CASSLTSGGTGELFF. CDR3 bases: TGTGCCAGCAGTTTGACTAGCGGGGGGACCGGGGAGCTGTTTTTT.